This T cell receptor beta chain appears in the sequencing data of a study of T cell repertoires in cytomegalovirus infection. Study-wide background: It was recently identified HLA-C-restricted and well-studied HLA-B-restricted CMV epitopes that the study used. Public TCR beta signatures marked donors with CMV infection and the matching HLA.

This CDR3 has 11 residues. Germline V gene lookup returns CDR1 SQVTM and CDR2 ANQGSEA. V was clipped by 5 bases and J by 8 bases, with 10 bases between them. This clonotype has more than one count but fewer than ten. Its specificity is unknown. Points from the study as a whole: CMV carriers having the relevant HLA were flagged by cumulative public TCR beta family frequency. Clonotypes of TCR beta that were HLA-C-restricted and CMV-specific dominated the ex vivo response.

TCRdb fed the reads into MiXCR, producing one record per CDR3 protein. The sample lists around 300,000 distinct CDR3 sequences; roughly a fifth were seen once. Sequenced here: cultured PBMCs, sampled from culture after CMV antigen stimulation. The TCR was taken from a human donor in good health (CMV status not recorded). Some clones in this sample may be carry-over from other donors' samples. This sequence joins TRBV29-1 and TRBJ2-1; no definite D call. In DNA, the CDR3 is TGCAGCGTTCACCGCTTCTATGAGCAGTTCTTC. Its translation is CSVHRFYEQFF.